This passage covers 10 T cell receptor beta chains from one sample sequenced in a study of human T cells and chemical hapten exposure. Unfractionated whole blood was the source of the extracted total RNA. A single record per CDR3 protein comes from TCRdb applying MiXCR to the 5' RACE reads. Of about 81,000 distinct CDR3 sequences listed, roughly 7.7% are singletons. These receptors originate from a male donor in good health.

This chain links TRBV11-2 with TRBJ1-6; 7 nucleotides line up with TRBD1. Per germline, CDR1 SGHAT and CDR2 FQNNGV. There are 16 residues in the CDR3. After removal of 1 base from V and 7 bases from J, the junction contained 7 bases not matched to a gene. CDR3 coding DNA: TGTGCCAGCAGCTTAGTAGTAGGGGGCTCGAATTCACCCCTCCACTTT. Protein sequence: CASSLVVGGSNSPLHF.

This clonotype was seen only a few times. The chain links TRBV27 to TRBJ1-1; 8 bases map to TRBD1. J was trimmed by 5 bases and V by 6 bases; bases with no gene match: 8. This CDR3 has 14 amino acids. Germline-derived CDR1 and CDR2 are MNHEY and SMNVEV (reference sequence). CDR3: CASSPPGDRTEAFF. CDR3 in DNA: TGTGCCAGCAGCCCCCCAGGGGACAGGACTGAAGCTTTCTTT.

In this sample, this clonotype turned up a few times. The chain employs TRBV5-1 and TRBJ1-1; D not resolved. The CDR3 contains 13 residues. The ends were cut back, 0 bases at V and 2 bases at J, with 5 bases in the middle. Germline loops: CDR1 SGHRS, CDR2 YFSETQ. The CDR3 reads CASSLESNTEAFF. DNA for the CDR3: TGCGCCAGCAGCTTGGAAAGCAACACTGAAGCTTTCTTT.

This clonotype was seen at least ten times. V usage is TRBV6-1 and J usage is TRBJ2-3, with D maybe TRBD1 (6 bases). Germline V lookup: CDR1 MNHNS, CDR2 SASEGT. Trimming cost V 5 bases and J 4 bases, with 19 bases left between them. This CDR3 is built from 16 residues. Written as DNA, the CDR3 is TGTGCCAGCAGTCGAAGGCAGGGGCGAAGCGCAGATACGCAGTATTTT. Its protein is CASSRRQGRSADTQYF.

This clonotype turned up a few times. The chain links TRBV5-4 to TRBJ2-2; the D call may be TRBD1 or TRBD2 (5 bases each). Germline V gives CDR1 SGHNT, CDR2 YYREEE (reference sequence). The CDR3 has 15 residues. Trimming stripped 2 bases from V and 1 base from J, with 9 bases between. The chain's CDR3 is CASSFPGLNTGELFF. In nucleotides, the CDR3 is TGTGCCAGCAGCTTCCCGGGGCTGAACACCGGGGAGCTGTTTTTT.

The rearrangement joins TRBV6-1 to TRBJ1-1; D perhaps matches TRBD1 (5 bases). This CDR3 has 15 amino acids. V gave up 6 bases and J gave up 3 bases, with 17 bases separating them. CDR1 is MNHNS, CDR2 SASEGT, per germline. CDR3: CASRAMRQTDTEAFF. The CDR3 coding sequence is TGTGCCAGCAGGGCGATGCGACAGACCGACACTGAAGCTTTCTTT.

This chain uses TRBV6-5 with TRBJ2-1; 8 nucleotides line up with TRBD2. CDR1 and CDR2 from the germline V gene are MNHEY and SVGAGI. The CDR3 has 15 amino acids. V dropped 5 bases and J dropped 4; count of bases not matched to a gene: 7. CDR3 residues: CASSDSGAAYNEQFF. CDR3 DNA: TGTGCCAGCAGTGATAGCGGGGCGGCGTACAATGAGCAGTTCTTC.

This clonotype showed up just a few times. The chain has TRBV5-1 and TRBJ2-7, with 10 nucleotides matching TRBD1. Germline V lookup: CDR1 SGHRS, CDR2 YFSETQ. Unmatched junction bases numbered 8, after V lost 0 bases and J lost 5 bases. The CDR3 sequence is 16 residues long. This CDR3 reads CASSLASPGTGDEQYF. DNA for the CDR3: TGCGCCAGCAGCTTGGCTTCTCCCGGGACAGGGGACGAGCAGTACTTC.

This chain joins TRBV18 and TRBJ1-5; unclear D gene. The V end was cut by 3 bases, the J end by 7 bases, with 16 bases between. CDR3 length: 15 residues. The germline gives CDR1 KGHSH, CDR2 LQKENI. The CDR3 bases are TGTGCCAGCTCACCCGGGAGGGCAGTGAGCCAGCCCCAGCATTTT. This encodes CASSPGRAVSQPQHF.

This clonotype turned up a few times. This CDR3 reads CASSLENRGEAEAFF. Here the CDR3 DNA reads TGTGCCAGCAGTTTAGAGAACAGGGGTGAGGCTGAAGCTTTCTTT. The J gene is TRBJ1-1, the V gene TRBV12-3 or TRBV12-4; 7 bases line up with TRBD1. This CDR3 spans 15 amino acids. J was trimmed by 6 bases and V by 1 base; bases with no gene match: 8.